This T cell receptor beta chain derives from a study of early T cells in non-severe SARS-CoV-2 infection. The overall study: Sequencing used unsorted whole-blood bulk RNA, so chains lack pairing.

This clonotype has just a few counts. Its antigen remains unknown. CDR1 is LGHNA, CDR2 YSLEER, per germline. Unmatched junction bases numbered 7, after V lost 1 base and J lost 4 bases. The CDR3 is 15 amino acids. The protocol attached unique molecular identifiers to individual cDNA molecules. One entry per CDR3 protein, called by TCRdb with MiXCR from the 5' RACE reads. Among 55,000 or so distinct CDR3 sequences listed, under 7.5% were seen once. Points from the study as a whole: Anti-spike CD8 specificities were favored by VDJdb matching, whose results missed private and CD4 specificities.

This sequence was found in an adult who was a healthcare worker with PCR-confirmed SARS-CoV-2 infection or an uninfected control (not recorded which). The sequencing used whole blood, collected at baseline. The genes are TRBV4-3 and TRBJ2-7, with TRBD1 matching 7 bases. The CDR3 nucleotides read TGCGCCAGCAGCCAAGCGGTGGGACAGCGATACGAGCAGTACTTC. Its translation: CASSQAVGQRYEQYF.